This TCR beta chain was observed in a study of beta chain features in type 1 diabetes. Expressed TCRB transcripts were sequenced because the entire RNA isolate underwent reverse transcription. Only in-frame clones appear in the TCRdb table, and some are missing; sequencing was by immunoSEQ multiplex PCR. The sample shows hundreds of thousands of clones, roughly 12% of them seen only once. This clone was recorded a few times. The germline gives CDR1 MRHNA, CDR2 SNTAGT. CDR3 length: 14 residues. V shed 5 bases and J shed 4 bases, with 9 bases lying between them. The rearrangement joins TRBV6-4 to TRBJ2-6, with D possibly matching TRBD1 (6 bases). Sequenced input: naive CD4+ T cells from blood. This receptor was identified in a man aged 18 to 30 in good health. The chain's CDR3 is CASSNREGANVLTF. The CDR3, as DNA: TGTGCCAGCAGTAACAGGGAGGGGGCCAACGTCCTGACTTTC.